This T cell receptor beta chain emerged from a study of shared clonotypes between healthy human individuals. Looked up from germline, CDR1 is MDHEN and CDR2 is SYDVKM. The CDR3 is 14 residues long. V lost 7 bases to trimming and J lost 6 bases, with 19 bases between them. Deep-level settings were used for running the assay. Clones were sequenced by immunoSEQ multiplex PCR, and TCRdb holds only the in-frame ones, with some missing. The sample lists about 2.4 million clones, under 95% occurring once. This clone is a singleton in its sample. Its antigen remains unidentified. General study results and limits: The study generally estimated greater richness for naive than memory subsets.

The sample was naive CD4+ T cells from PBMCs. Noted subset: CD45RA+ positively selected. The source is a man aged 18 to 30 in good health. Some clones in this sample may be carry-over from other donors' samples. This chain links TRBV28 with TRBJ2-7, with a weak D call TRBD1 (5 bases). The CDR3 DNA follows: TGTGCCAGCAACGTAATCACAGGACCCCGCGAGCAGTACTTC. Its protein is CASNVITGPREQYF.